These 24 T cell receptor beta chains share one sample of origin, sequenced in a study of T cells after yellow fever vaccination. TCRdb processed the 5' RACE reads anew with MiXCR; each CDR3 protein has one entry. The sample shows 170,000 or so distinct CDR3 sequences, approximately 6.2% of them seen only once. The specimen was CD4+ T cells sorted from PBMCs, collected on the day of the first yellow fever vaccination. Receptors originate from a young man who received the YFV17D yellow fever vaccine.

This clonotype was detected a few times. The CDR3 region has the DNA TGTGCCATCAGTGACCCCACCGGATATCAGCCCCAGCATTTT. Translated: CAISDPTGYQPQHF. The chain carries TRBV10-3 and TRBJ1-5; D call uncertain. V was pared by 3 bases and J by 5 bases, with 11 bases between. CDR3 length equals 14 residues. Germline loops: CDR1 ENHRY, CDR2 SYGVKD.

Points on this clonotype: Germline is not matched at one junction end, which may reflect a read error. The chain recombines TRBV5-1 with TRBJ1-3, with D hard to call. CDR3 length equals 15 residues. Looked up from germline, CDR1 is SGHRS and CDR2 is YFSETQ. DNA of the CDR3: TGCGCCAGCAGCTTGGGGAGCGTAACTGGAGACACCATATATTTT. This sequence encodes CASSLGSVTGDTIYF.

This clonotype was seen repeatedly, ten times or more. The V and J genes are TRBV12-3 or TRBV12-4 and TRBJ2-3; TRBD2 agrees at 9 bases. Trimming cost V 3 bases and J 5 bases; bases outside gene matches: 3. This CDR3 contains 14 residues. The CDR3 spells CASSFNSGGDTQYF. CDR3 DNA: TGTGCCAGCAGTTTTAATAGCGGGGGAGATACGCAGTATTTT.

This clonotype appeared a few times. The gene calls are TRBV5-1 and TRBJ2-5; 9 bases line up with TRBD2. CDR3 size: 16 residues. V lost 6 bases and J lost 5; bases outside the gene matches: 14. Germline V CDR1 and CDR2: SGHRS, YFSETQ. As DNA, the CDR3 is TGCGCCAGCACGCGGGGGGGGGCCGACACCAGGGAGACCCAGTACTTC. Residues: CASTRGGADTRETQYF.

In this sample, this clonotype turned up many times. This sequence joins TRBV7-2 and TRBJ2-5, with 7 bases aligning to TRBD2. The CDR3 runs 15 residues. V shed 4 bases and J 5 bases; nucleotides not matched to a gene: 10. Germline values: CDR1 SGHTA, CDR2 FQGNSA. DNA for the CDR3: TGTGCCAGCAGCTGGACGGCGGGGGTTGGGGAGACCCAGTACTTC. This codes for CASSWTAGVGETQYF.

This clonotype was detected many times. The chain recombines TRBV20-1 with TRBJ1-1; D is possibly TRBD1 (6 bases). Germline V CDR1 and CDR2: DFQATT, SNEGSKA (reference sequence). V was shortened by 1 base and J by 4 bases, with 13 bases between the two germline ends. This CDR3 spans 14 amino acids. The chain's CDR3 is CSARAGGGGTEAFF. Here the CDR3 DNA reads TGCAGTGCTAGAGCGGGAGGGGGGGGCACTGAAGCTTTCTTT.

This sequence joins TRBV20-1 and TRBJ1-1; the D gene is possibly TRBD1 (6 bases). CDR1 DFQATT and CDR2 SNEGSKA come from the germline V gene (reference sequence). Trimming took off 0 bases at V and 1 base at J, with 15 bases between the two ends. This CDR3 has 16 residues. The CDR3 sequence is CSARESAGHWNTEAFF. CDR3 bases: TGCAGTGCTAGAGAGAGCGCGGGACATTGGAACACTGAAGCTTTCTTT.

This clonotype has only a few counts. This rearrangement joins TRBV12-3 or TRBV12-4 to TRBJ1-2; TRBD1 matches 12 bases. V shed 8 bases and J 8 bases; nucleotides not matched to a gene: 12. The CDR3 loop spans 15 amino acids. CDR3 protein: CASRMPGQGASGYTF. CDR3 sequence (DNA): TGTGCCAGCCGAATGCCGGGACAGGGGGCAAGCGGCTACACCTTC.

The rearrangement joins TRBV20-1 to TRBJ1-2; the D gene is possibly TRBD1 (6 bases). V gave up 2 bases and J gave up 0 bases, with 16 bases separating them. CDR1 is DFQATT and CDR2 is SNEGSKA in the germline V gene (reference sequence). The CDR3 contains 16 residues. CDR3: CSARRRGSRTNYGYTF. CDR3 coding DNA: TGCAGTGCTAGACGCAGGGGCTCCCGTACTAACTATGGCTACACCTTC.

There are a few counts of this clonotype. The chain combines TRBV6-5 with TRBJ2-1, with 11 bases that match TRBD2. V shed 0 bases, J shed 8 bases, and the junction held 6 bases outside the gene matches. The CDR3 loop spans 16 amino acids. Germline values: CDR1 MNHEY, CDR2 SVGAGI. Written as DNA, the CDR3 is TGTGCCAGCAGTTACTCGAGCCTAGCGGGGGGCTATGAGCAGTTCTTC. It yields the protein CASSYSSLAGGYEQFF.

This clonotype was picked up many times. This chain connects TRBV5-5 to TRBJ1-1; D call uncertain. This CDR3 spans 14 amino acids. Deletions cut 2 bases from V and 1 base from J, with 9 bases between. CDR1 is SGHKS and CDR2 is YYEKEE in the germline V gene (reference sequence). The CDR3 spells CASSLFGKNTEAFF. CDR3 nucleotide sequence: TGTGCCAGCAGCTTATTTGGAAAGAACACTGAAGCTTTCTTT. Full variable domain (rest looked up from reference TRBV5-5 and TRBJ1-1): DAGVTQSPTHLIKTRGQQVTLRCSPISGHKSVSWYQQVLGQGPQFIFQYYEKEERGRGNFPDRFSARQFPNYSSELNVNALLLGDSALYLCASSLFGKNTEAFFGQGTRLTVV.

This clonotype was seen once. A read error may account for a junction end that differs from germline. The CDR3 region has the DNA TGCTGTGCTCGATCTAGCGGGGGGGCGCTGGAGACCCAGTACTTC. This gives the protein CCARSSGGALETQYF. J is TRBJ2-5 and V is TRBV20-1, with 12 bases identical to TRBD2. Looked up from germline, CDR1 is DFQATT and CDR2 is SNEGSKA (reference sequence). The CDR3 runs to 15 residues.

This clonotype was counted at least ten times. The chain couples TRBV12-3 or TRBV12-4 to TRBJ1-5, with TRBD1 matching 7 bases. J was trimmed by 5 bases and V by 3 bases; bases with no gene match: 4. This CDR3 has 14 residues. The CDR3 is CASSFRDSHQPQHF. In DNA, the CDR3 is TGTGCCAGCAGTTTCCGGGACAGTCATCAGCCCCAGCATTTT.

This clonotype has at least ten counts. The CDR3 sequence: CASSLGRQFYGYTF. The CDR3 region has the DNA TGTGCCAGCAGCTTAGGTAGACAGTTCTATGGCTACACCTTC. The genes are TRBV7-9 and TRBJ1-2; TRBD1 might be the D (5 bases). The V gene lost 1 base and the J gene lost 4 bases, with 10 bases spanning the gap. CDR3 length: 14 amino acids. CDR1 is SEHNR, CDR2 FQNEAQ, per germline (reference sequence).

This clonotype came up a few times. The rearrangement links TRBV6-5 to TRBJ2-7, with D tentatively TRBD1 or TRBD2 (6 bases each). Germline V lookup: CDR1 MNHEY, CDR2 SVGAGI. This CDR3 has 15 residues. V gave up 0 bases and J gave up 4 bases, with 13 bases separating them. This CDR3 is CASSYSTGRFYEQYF. DNA for the CDR3: TGTGCCAGCAGTTACTCAACAGGGAGGTTTTACGAGCAGTACTTC.

The chain uses TRBV3-1 and TRBJ1-1; TRBD1 aligns across 7 bases. Germline-derived CDR1 and CDR2 are LGHDT and YNNKEL (reference sequence). The V segment lost 1 base and the J segment 8 bases; nucleotides outside the gene matches: 4. The length of the CDR3 is 13 residues. CDR3 amino acids: CASSQGTGLEAFF. DNA for the CDR3: TGTGCCAGCAGCCAAGGGACAGGCCTCGAAGCTTTCTTT.

The table lists this clonotype with many counts. The chain joins TRBV4-3 to TRBJ1-6, with TRBD1 matching 10 bases. Germline V gene data show CDR1 as LGHNA and CDR2 as YSLEER. The CDR3 contains 16 residues. V gave up 2 bases and J gave up 8 bases; unmatched junction bases: 6. CDR3 sequence: CASSQQSDRGYSPLHF. The CDR3 region has the DNA TGCGCCAGCAGCCAACAATCGGACAGGGGGTATTCACCCCTCCACTTT.

This clonotype appeared many times. The genes are TRBV11-2 and TRBJ2-7; the D is unclear. CDR3 length: 13 amino acids. The ends were cut back, 1 base at V and 6 bases at J, with 10 bases in the middle. Germline V CDR1 and CDR2: SGHAT, FQNNGV. The DNA for the CDR3 is TGTGCCAGCAGCTTAGCGGACCAAGGCGAGCAGTACGTC. Its protein is CASSLADQGEQYV.

The gene calls are TRBV5-1 and TRBJ2-1; possibly TRBD2 for D (6 bases). Germline CDR1 and CDR2: SGHRS and YFSETQ. The CDR3 covers 14 residues. Trimming shortened V by 4 bases and J by 5 bases, and 13 bases separated the two germline ends. The CDR3 reads CASSAGLSNNEQFF. The CDR3 coding sequence is TGCGCCAGCAGCGCGGGACTTTCTAACAATGAGCAGTTCTTC.

This clonotype has just a few counts. V usage is TRBV7-2 and J usage is TRBJ1-6, with TRBD1 as a possible D gene (5 bases). V shed 5 bases and J shed 7 bases, with 15 bases lying between them. CDR3 size: 15 residues. The V gene's germline CDR1 is SGHTA and CDR2 FQGNSA. The CDR3 loop is CASSPVMQGNSPLHF. The CDR3, as DNA: TGTGCCAGCAGCCCCGTTATGCAGGGCAATTCACCCCTCCACTTT.

A few counts support this clonotype. The chain couples TRBV5-1 to TRBJ2-2, with D hard to call. Looked up from germline, CDR1 is SGHRS and CDR2 is YFSETQ. V was clipped by 1 base and J by 1 base, with 11 bases between them. CDR3 length equals 16 residues. In nucleotides, the CDR3 is TGCGCCAGCAGCTTGTCGGATTCCTTGAACACCGGGGAGCTGTTTTTT. Encoded protein: CASSLSDSLNTGELFF.

This clonotype occurred a few times. This chain links TRBV20-1 with TRBJ2-7; 9 nucleotides agree with TRBD1. Germline-derived CDR1 and CDR2 are DFQATT and SNEGSKA (reference sequence). This CDR3 has 12 amino acids. V gave up 7 bases and J gave up 4 bases; unmatched junction bases: 5. The CDR3 protein is CSVRDRAYEQYF. The CDR3 nucleotides are TGCAGTGTAAGGGACAGGGCGTACGAGCAGTACTTC.

This clonotype was seen repeatedly, ten times or more. V is TRBV5-6 and J is TRBJ1-1, with D possibly matching TRBD1 (5 bases). This CDR3 is built from 14 residues. The V gene's germline CDR1 is SGHDT and CDR2 YYEEEE. V lost 3 bases and J lost 3, with 12 bases in between. The CDR3 coding sequence is TGTGCCAGCAGCTGGGAGGGGACCGACACTGAAGCTTTCTTT. It translates to CASSWEGTDTEAFF. Drawing the rest from reference TRBV5-6 and TRBJ1-1, the complete variable domain is DAGVTQSPTHLIKTRGQQVTLRCSPKSGHDTVSWYQQALGQGPQFIFQYYEEEERQRGNFPDRFSGHQFPNYSSELNVNALLLGDSALYLCASSWEGTDTEAFFGQGTRLTVV.

V gene TRBV12-3 or TRBV12-4 combines with J gene TRBJ1-5, with TRBD1 matching over 8 bases. This CDR3 is built from 13 residues. With 6 bases clipped from V and 4 bases from J, the junction kept 2 bases outside the gene matches. The CDR3 DNA is TGTGCCAGCAGGGGACAGGAGAATCAGCCCCAGCATTTT. It encodes CASRGQENQPQHF.